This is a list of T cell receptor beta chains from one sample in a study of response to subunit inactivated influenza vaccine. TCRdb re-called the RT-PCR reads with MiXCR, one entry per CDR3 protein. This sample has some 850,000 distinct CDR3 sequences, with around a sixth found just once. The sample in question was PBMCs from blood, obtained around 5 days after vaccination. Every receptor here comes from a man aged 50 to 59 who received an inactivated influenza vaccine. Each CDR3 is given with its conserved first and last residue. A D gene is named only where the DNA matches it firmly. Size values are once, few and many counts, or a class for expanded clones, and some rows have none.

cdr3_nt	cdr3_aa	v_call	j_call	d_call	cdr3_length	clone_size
TGCAGTGCGGACGGCGTAGCGGGGGGCGGGTCCTACGAGCAGTACTTC	CSADGVAGGGSYEQYF	TRBV20-1	TRBJ2-7	TRBD2	16	few
TGTGCCAGCAGCTTAGTATCGATCATGAACACTGAAGCTTTCTTT	CASSLVSIMNTEAFF	TRBV7-8	TRBJ1-1	.	15	.
TGTGCCAGCAGCCCTTACCGACAGGGCCCAGGGCCAAGCTACGAGCAGTACTTC	CASSPYRQGPGPSYEQYF	TRBV3-1	TRBJ2-7	TRBD1	18	few
TGTGCCAGCAGTTACTCGGTACAATATAATTCACCCCTCCACTTT	CASSYSVQYNSPLHF	TRBV6-5	TRBJ1-6	.	15	.
TGTGCCAGCAGCAAAAGGTTCCTAGCGCACCAAGGTGAGCAGTTCTTC	CASSKRFLAHQGEQFF	TRBV28	TRBJ2-1	.	16	few
TGTGCCAGCAGTTTGGTCTGGGGACAGGGGACCTACGAGCAGTACTTC	CASSLVWGQGTYEQYF	TRBV6-2/TRBV6-3	TRBJ2-7	TRBD1	16	.
TGTGCCACCAGTGAAACAGGGAGGGGAATTGATGAGACCCAGTACTTC	CATSETGRGIDETQYF	TRBV24-1	TRBJ2-5	.	16	few
TGTGCCAGCAGTGAGGCCACTAGCGGGAGGGCCCATGAGCAGTTCTTC	CASSEATSGRAHEQFF	TRBV25-1	TRBJ2-1	TRBD2	16	few
TGCGCCAGCAGCCAAGCTAATCGAGAGCAGTACTTC	CASSQANREQYF	TRBV4-1	TRBJ2-7	.	12	.
TGTGCCAGCAGCTTCGGACTCAGGTACAATGAGCAGTTCTTC	CASSFGLRYNEQFF	TRBV11-2	TRBJ2-1	.	14	.
TGTGCCAGCAGCTCTCGTGGGACGGCCAACTATGGCTACACCTTC	CASSSRGTANYGYTF	TRBV7-2	TRBJ1-2	.	15	few
TGCAGTGCTAGTGGACGCCCTAGCGGGAGAGGGAATGAGCAGTTCTTC	CSASGRPSGRGNEQFF	TRBV20-1	TRBJ2-1	TRBD2	16	.
TGTGCCATCAGTGGACAGGATAGCAATCAGCCCCAGCATTTT	CAISGQDSNQPQHF	TRBV10-3	TRBJ1-5	.	14	few
TGTGCCAGCAGAGCGGACCCTGCGACTTACGAGCAGTACTTC	CASRADPATYEQYF	TRBV28	TRBJ2-7	.	14	few
TGCGCCAGCAGCTTGGACGGTGATACGCAGTATTTT	CASSLDGDTQYF	TRBV5-1	TRBJ2-3	.	12	many
TGCAGTGCTAGTGTATCCGGGAATGAAAAACTGTTTTTT	CSASVSGNEKLFF	TRBV20-1	TRBJ1-4	.	13	few
TGTGCCAGCAGCCAAGAGTATGGGAACACTGAAGCTTTCTTT	CASSQEYGNTEAFF	TRBV3-1	TRBJ1-1	.	14	few
TGTGCCAGCAGCTTCGGGACAGGGGGCTTCTCTGGGGCCAACGTCCTGACTTTC	CASSFGTGGFSGANVLTF	TRBV7-6	TRBJ2-6	TRBD1	18	.
TGTGCCAGCACTCCTCGGACAGGGGGCGTTGTCGGCTACACCTTC	CASTPRTGGVVGYTF	TRBV6-1	TRBJ1-2	TRBD1	15	.
TGCGCCAGCAGCTTGGTGGCGGGAGGGGTTAACAATGAGCAGTTCTTC	CASSLVAGGVNNEQFF	TRBV5-1	TRBJ2-1	TRBD2	16	.
TGTGCCAGCAGTTTAATGGGTAGATACAATGAGCAGTTCTTC	CASSLMGRYNEQFF	TRBV12-3/TRBV12-4	TRBJ2-1	.	14	.
TGTGCCAGCAGTGACCCTGGGACAGGGGTAGAGACCCAGTACTTC	CASSDPGTGVETQYF	TRBV25-1	TRBJ2-5	TRBD1	15	.
TGTGCCAGCACCCAGGCGCTACGCGCAGATACGCAGTATTTT	CASTQALRADTQYF	TRBV7-3	TRBJ2-3	.	14	.
TGTGCCAGCAGTTTTGGGAAAGACTTTGGCTACACCTTC	CASSFGKDFGYTF	TRBV12-3/TRBV12-4	TRBJ1-2	.	13	few
TGCAGCGCGAAACACGGGGGATTGTCAGATACGCAGTATTTT	CSAKHGGLSDTQYF	TRBV20-1	TRBJ2-3	.	14	.
TGTGCCACCAGCAGAGATAAGGTCTGGGGGCGGGCGGAGACCCAGTACTTC	CATSRDKVWGRAETQYF	TRBV15	TRBJ2-5	.	17	.
TGCAGCGTTCCCTTGACTAGCGGAAAAGACACAGATACGCAGTATTTT	CSVPLTSGKDTDTQYF	TRBV29-1	TRBJ2-3	TRBD2	16	few
TGTGCCAGCAGTTCCCCGGGCCGGACGGGCACAGATACGCAGTATTTT	CASSSPGRTGTDTQYF	TRBV28	TRBJ2-3	.	16	.
TGTGCCAGCAGCTTAGAGGAGGAGAATCGTCGCGTAGCATTC	CASSLEEENRRVAF	TRBV7-3	TRBJ2-1	.	14	few
TGTGCCAGCAGCTTAAACCCGGGACAGGGCGGTAATGAGCAGTTCTTC	CASSLNPGQGGNEQFF	TRBV11-1	TRBJ2-1	TRBD1	16	.
TGCGCCAGCAGCCAATTACAGGGGGTCGGGGAGACCCAGTACTTC	CASSQLQGVGETQYF	TRBV4-1	TRBJ2-5	TRBD1	15	many
TGTGCCAGCAGCCGCTCAAGGGGGAATCGTGTGAACACTGAAGCTTTCTTT	CASSRSRGNRVNTEAFF	TRBV7-9	TRBJ1-1	.	17	.
TGCAGTGCTAGAGTGGCGGATGATAGCAATCAGCCCCAGCATTTT	CSARVADDSNQPQHF	TRBV20-1	TRBJ1-5	.	15	.
TGTGCCAGTCTGTTACTGGACGAGCAGTACTTC	CASLLLDEQYF	TRBV6-6	TRBJ2-7	.	11	few
TGTGCCATCAGTAGACCGGACGGATCCTACGAGCAGTACTTC	CAISRPDGSYEQYF	TRBV10-3	TRBJ2-7	.	14	.
TGTGCCAGCAGCCTACTTCTAACAGGAAACACCGGGGAGCTGTTTTTT	CASSLLLTGNTGELFF	TRBV7-6	TRBJ2-2	.	16	medium-sized
TGTGCCACCAGCCTATACGCTGGGCGGGAGAGGGAGCTGTTTTTT	CATSLYAGRERELFF	TRBV15	TRBJ2-2	TRBD2	15	.
TGTGCCAGCAGTGGCCGGGATAGGGGGCGATCACCCCTCCACTTT	CASSGRDRGRSPLHF	TRBV2	TRBJ1-6	TRBD1	15	.
TGTGCCACCAGTGATTTAGGGACTAGCGGGGGTTCCCATGAGCAGTTCTTC	CATSDLGTSGGSHEQFF	TRBV24-1	TRBJ2-1	TRBD2	17	.
TGTGCCAGCAGTTCGACAGGTATCTACGAGCAGTACTTC	CASSSTGIYEQYF	TRBV27	TRBJ2-7	.	13	.
TGTGCCAGCAGCCCAACCCCCGGGACACCGACTTATGAGCAGTTCTTC	CASSPTPGTPTYEQFF	TRBV14	TRBJ2-1	.	16	few
TGTGCCTGGAGTTCGCCGGGTATAGGGGCCAACGTCCTGACTTTC	CAWSSPGIGANVLTF	TRBV30	TRBJ2-6	.	15	.
TGTGCCATCAGTGCCTCGACCACAGGAGAAGGCTACACCTTC	CAISASTTGEGYTF	TRBV10-3	TRBJ1-2	.	14	few
TGCGCCAGCAGCCAAGGGGGACATAGCTCCTACGAGCAGTACTTC	CASSQGGHSSYEQYF	TRBV4-3	TRBJ2-7	.	15	few
TGTGCCAGCAGCCGTAGCGGGGAGATAGATACGCAGTATTTT	CASSRSGEIDTQYF	TRBV7-6	TRBJ2-3	TRBD2	14	few
TGTGCCAGCGGAGTCCGAGAGACCCAGTACTTC	CASGVRETQYF	TRBV6-6	TRBJ2-5	.	11	few
TGTGCCAGCAGCTTACTGGGACAGGCTTTTGGGGAAGAGTACTTC	CASSLLGQAFGEEYF	TRBV5-6	TRBJ2-7	TRBD1	15	few
TGTGCCAGCTCACCCCGACAGGGGGCTAACTATGGCTACACCTTC	CASSPRQGANYGYTF	TRBV18	TRBJ1-2	TRBD1	15	.
TGTGCCAGCAGCCAAGTAGTCTACAATGAGCAGTTCTTC	CASSQVVYNEQFF	TRBV14	TRBJ2-1	.	13	few
TGTGCCAGCAGTTACTCGAGGGGAGGGTGGACTGAAGCTTTCTTT	CASSYSRGGWTEAFF	TRBV6-5	TRBJ1-1	.	15	.